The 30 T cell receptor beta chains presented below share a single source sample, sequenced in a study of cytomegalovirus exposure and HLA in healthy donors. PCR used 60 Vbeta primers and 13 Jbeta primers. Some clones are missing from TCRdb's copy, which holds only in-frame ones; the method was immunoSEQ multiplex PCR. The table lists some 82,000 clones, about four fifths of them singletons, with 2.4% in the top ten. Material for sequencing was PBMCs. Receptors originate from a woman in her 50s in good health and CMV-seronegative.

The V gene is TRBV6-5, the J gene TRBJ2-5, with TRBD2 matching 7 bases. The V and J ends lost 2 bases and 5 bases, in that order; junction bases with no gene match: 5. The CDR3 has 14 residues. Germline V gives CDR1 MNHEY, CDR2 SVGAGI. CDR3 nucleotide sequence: TGTGCCAGCAGTTACGGGGCGGGGGTTGAGACCCAGTACTTC. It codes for CASSYGAGVETQYF.

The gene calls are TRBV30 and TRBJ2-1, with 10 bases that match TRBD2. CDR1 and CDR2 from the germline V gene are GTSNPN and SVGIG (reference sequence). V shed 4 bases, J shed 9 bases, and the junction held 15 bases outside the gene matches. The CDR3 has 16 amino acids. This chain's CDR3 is CAWNEAGLASSIEQFF. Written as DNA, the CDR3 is TGTGCCTGGAATGAGGCGGGACTAGCGTCGTCTATTGAGCAGTTCTTC.

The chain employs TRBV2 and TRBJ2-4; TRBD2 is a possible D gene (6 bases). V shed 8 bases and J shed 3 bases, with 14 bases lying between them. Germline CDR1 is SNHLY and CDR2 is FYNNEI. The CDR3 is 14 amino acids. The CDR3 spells CASSEMGGKNIQYF. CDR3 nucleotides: TGTGCCAGCTCTGAGATGGGGGGCAAAAACATTCAGTACTTC.

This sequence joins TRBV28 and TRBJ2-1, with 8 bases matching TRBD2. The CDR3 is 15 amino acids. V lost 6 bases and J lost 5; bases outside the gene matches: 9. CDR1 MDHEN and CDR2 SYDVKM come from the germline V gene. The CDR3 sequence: CASSLTSGGNNEQFF. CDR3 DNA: TGTGCCAGCAGCCTAACTAGCGGAGGGAACAATGAGCAGTTCTTC. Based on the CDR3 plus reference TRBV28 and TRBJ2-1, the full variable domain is DVKVTQSSRYLVKRTGEKVFLECVQDMDHENMFWYRQDPGLGLRLIYFSYDVKMKEKGDIPEGYSVSREKKERFSLILESASTNQTSMYLCASSLTSGGNNEQFFGPGTRLTVL.

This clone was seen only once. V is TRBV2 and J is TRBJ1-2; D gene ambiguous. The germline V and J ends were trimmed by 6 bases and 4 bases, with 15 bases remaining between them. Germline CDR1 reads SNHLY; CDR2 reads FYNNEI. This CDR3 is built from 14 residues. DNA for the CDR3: TGTGCCAGCAGGGAACTGCAGGAGGGCTATGGCTACACCTTC. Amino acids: CASRELQEGYGYTF.

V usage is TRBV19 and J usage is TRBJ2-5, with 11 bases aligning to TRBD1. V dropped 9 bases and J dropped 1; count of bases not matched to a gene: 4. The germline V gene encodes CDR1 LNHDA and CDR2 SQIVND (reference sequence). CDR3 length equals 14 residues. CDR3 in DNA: TGTGCCAGCCGGGACAGGGGGAGCCAAGAGACCCAGTACTTC. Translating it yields CASRDRGSQETQYF.

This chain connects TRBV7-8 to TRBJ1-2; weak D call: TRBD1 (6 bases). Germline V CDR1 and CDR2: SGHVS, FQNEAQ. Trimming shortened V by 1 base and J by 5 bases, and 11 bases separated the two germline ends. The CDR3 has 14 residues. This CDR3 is CASSLVAGAYGYTF. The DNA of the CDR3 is TGTGCCAGCAGCTTAGTCGCAGGGGCTTATGGCTACACCTTC.

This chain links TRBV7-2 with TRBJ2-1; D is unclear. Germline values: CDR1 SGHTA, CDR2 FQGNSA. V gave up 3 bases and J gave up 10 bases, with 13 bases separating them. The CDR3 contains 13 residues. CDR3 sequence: CASSFQPRSEQFF. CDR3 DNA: TGTGCCAGCAGCTTCCAACCACGGAGCGAGCAGTTCTTC.

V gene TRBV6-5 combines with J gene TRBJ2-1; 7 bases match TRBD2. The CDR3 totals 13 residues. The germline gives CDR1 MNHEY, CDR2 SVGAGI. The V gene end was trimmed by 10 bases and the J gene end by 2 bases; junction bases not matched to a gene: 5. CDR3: CATSAGAYNEQFF. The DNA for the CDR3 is TGTGCCACCTCGGCGGGGGCCTACAATGAGCAGTTCTTC.

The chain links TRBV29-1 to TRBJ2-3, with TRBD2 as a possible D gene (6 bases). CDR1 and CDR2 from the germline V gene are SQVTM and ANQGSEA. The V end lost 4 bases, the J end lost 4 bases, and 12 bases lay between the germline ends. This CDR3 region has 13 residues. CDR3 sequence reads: CSVGRVVADTQYF. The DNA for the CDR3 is TGCAGCGTTGGGAGGGTAGTAGCAGATACGCAGTATTTT.

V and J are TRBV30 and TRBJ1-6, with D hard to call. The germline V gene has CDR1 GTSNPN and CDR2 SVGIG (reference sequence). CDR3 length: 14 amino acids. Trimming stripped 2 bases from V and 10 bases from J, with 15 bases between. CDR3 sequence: CAWSPPPNQSPLHF. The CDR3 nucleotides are TGTGCCTGGAGTCCCCCCCCGAATCAGTCACCCCTCCACTTT.

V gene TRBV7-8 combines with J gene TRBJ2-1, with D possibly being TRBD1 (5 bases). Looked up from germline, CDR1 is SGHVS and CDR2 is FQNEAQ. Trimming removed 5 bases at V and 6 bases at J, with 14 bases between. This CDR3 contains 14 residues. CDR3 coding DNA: TGTGCCAGCAGCACCCTCAAGACAGTCAATGAGCAGTTCTTC. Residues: CASSTLKTVNEQFF.

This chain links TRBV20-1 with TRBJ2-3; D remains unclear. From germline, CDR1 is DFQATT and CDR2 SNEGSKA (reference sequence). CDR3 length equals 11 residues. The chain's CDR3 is CSSPQADTQYF. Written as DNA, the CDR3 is TGCAGCTCGCCGCAGGCAGATACGCAGTATTTT.

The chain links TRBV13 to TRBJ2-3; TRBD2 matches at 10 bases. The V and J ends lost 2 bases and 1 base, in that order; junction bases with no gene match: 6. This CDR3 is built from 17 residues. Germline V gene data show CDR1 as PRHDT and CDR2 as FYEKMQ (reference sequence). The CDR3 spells CASSLPLAGVRTDTQYF. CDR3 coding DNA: TGTGCCAGCAGCTTACCTCTAGCGGGAGTCCGCACAGATACGCAGTATTTT.

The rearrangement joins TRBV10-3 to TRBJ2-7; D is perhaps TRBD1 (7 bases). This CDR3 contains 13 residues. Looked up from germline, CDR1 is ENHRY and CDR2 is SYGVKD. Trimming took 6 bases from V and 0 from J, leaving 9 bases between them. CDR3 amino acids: CAIREGASYEQYF. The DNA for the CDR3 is TGTGCCATCAGGGAGGGGGCCTCCTACGAGCAGTACTTC.

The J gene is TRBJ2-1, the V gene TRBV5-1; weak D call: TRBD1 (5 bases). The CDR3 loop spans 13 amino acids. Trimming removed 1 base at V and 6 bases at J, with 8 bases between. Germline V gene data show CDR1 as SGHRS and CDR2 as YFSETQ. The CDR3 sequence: CASSLPGLNEQFF. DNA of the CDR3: TGCGCCAGCAGCTTGCCAGGGCTCAATGAGCAGTTCTTC. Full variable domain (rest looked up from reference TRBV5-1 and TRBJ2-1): KAGVTQTPRYLIKTRGQQVTLSCSPISGHRSVSWYQQTPGQGLQFLFEYFSETQRNKGNFPGRFSGRQFSNSRSEMNVSTLELGDSALYLCASSLPGLNEQFFGPGTRLTVL.

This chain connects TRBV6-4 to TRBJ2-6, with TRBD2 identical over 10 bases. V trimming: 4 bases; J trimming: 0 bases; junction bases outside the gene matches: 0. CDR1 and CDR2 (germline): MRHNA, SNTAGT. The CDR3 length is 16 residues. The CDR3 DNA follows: TGTGCCAGCAGTGGGACTAGCGGCTCTGGGGCCAACGTCCTGACTTTC. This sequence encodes CASSGTSGSGANVLTF.

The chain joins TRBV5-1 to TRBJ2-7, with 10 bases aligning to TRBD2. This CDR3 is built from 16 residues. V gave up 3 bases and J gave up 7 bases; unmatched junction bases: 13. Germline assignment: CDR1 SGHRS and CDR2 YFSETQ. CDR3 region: CASSSMAGLAYYEQYF. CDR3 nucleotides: TGCGCCAGCAGCTCAATGGCGGGACTAGCGTATTATGAGCAGTACTTC. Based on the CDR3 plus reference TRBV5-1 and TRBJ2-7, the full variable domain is KAGVTQTPRYLIKTRGQQVTLSCSPISGHRSVSWYQQTPGQGLQFLFEYFSETQRNKGNFPGRFSGRQFSNSRSEMNVSTLELGDSALYLCASSSMAGLAYYEQYFGPGTRLTVT.

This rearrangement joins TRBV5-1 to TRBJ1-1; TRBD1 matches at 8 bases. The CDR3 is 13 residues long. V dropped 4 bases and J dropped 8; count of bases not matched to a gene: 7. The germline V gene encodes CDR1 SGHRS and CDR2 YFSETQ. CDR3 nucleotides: TGCGCCAGCAGCGCCTCGACAGGGGCGGAAGCTTTCTTT. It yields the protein CASSASTGAEAFF.

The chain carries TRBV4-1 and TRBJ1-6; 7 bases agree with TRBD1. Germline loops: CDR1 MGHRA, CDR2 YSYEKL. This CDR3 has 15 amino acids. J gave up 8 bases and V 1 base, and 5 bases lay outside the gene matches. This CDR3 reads CASSQGGGGDSPLHF. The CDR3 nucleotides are TGCGCCAGCAGCCAAGGAGGAGGGGGCGATTCACCCCTCCACTTT.

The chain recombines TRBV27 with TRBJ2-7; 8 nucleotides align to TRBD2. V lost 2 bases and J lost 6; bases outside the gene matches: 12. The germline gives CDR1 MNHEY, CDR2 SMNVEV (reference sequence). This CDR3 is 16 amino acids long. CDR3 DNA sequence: TGTGCCAGCAGTTTAACGCCCGGGCCTCTAGCGGGCGAGCAGTACTTC. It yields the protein CASSLTPGPLAGEQYF.

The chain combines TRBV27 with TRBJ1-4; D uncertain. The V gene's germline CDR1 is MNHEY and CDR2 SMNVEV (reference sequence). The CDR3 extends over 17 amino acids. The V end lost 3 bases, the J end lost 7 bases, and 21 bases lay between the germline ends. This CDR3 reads CASSFSWAGAGSEKLFF. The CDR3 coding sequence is TGTGCCAGCAGTTTCAGCTGGGCAGGAGCCGGGAGTGAAAAACTGTTTTTT.

CDR3 in amino acids: CASSETTGSYDEQYF. The CDR3 nucleotides are TGTGCCAGCAGTGAAACCACAGGCTCCTACGATGAGCAGTACTTC. V is TRBV6-1 and J is TRBJ2-7; D possibly corresponds to TRBD1 (5 bases). Trimming cost V 2 bases and J 7 bases, with 18 bases left between them. Germline V lookup: CDR1 MNHNS, CDR2 SASEGT. The CDR3 has 15 residues.

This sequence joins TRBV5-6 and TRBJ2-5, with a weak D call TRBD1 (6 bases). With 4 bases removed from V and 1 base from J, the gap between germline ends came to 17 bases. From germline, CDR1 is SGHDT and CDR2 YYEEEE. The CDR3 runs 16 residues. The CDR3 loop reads CASSPQGLTLQETQYF. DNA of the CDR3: TGTGCCAGCAGCCCCCAGGGGCTCACCCTCCAAGAGACCCAGTACTTC.

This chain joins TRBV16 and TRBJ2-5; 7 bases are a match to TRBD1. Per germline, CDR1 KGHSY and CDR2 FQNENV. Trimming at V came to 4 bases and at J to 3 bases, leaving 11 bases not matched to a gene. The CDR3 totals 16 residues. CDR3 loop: CASSPSRQGTKETQYF. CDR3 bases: TGTGCCAGCAGCCCCTCCCGACAGGGCACGAAAGAGACCCAGTACTTC.

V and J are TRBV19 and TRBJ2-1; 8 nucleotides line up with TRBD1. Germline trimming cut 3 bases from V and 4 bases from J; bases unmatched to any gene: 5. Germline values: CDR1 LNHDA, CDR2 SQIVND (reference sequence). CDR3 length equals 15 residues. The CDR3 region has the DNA TGTGCCAGTAGTATTCCGGGACAGGCGTACAATGAGCAGTTCTTC. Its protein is CASSIPGQAYNEQFF.

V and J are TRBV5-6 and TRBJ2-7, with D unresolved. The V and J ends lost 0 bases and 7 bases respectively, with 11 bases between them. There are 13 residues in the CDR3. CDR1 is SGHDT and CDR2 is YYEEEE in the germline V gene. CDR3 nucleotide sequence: TGTGCCAGCAGCTTGGGAGGATCTTGGGAGCAGTACTTC. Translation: CASSLGGSWEQYF.

The CDR3 DNA sequence: TGTGCCAGCAAGGGGCGGTGGAGTGAAAAACTGTTTTTT. Translating gives CASKGRWSEKLFF. V and J are TRBV2 and TRBJ1-4, with D perhaps TRBD1 (5 bases). Trimming removed 7 bases at V and 7 bases at J, with 13 bases between. Germline V gives CDR1 SNHLY, CDR2 FYNNEI. The length of the CDR3 is 13 residues.

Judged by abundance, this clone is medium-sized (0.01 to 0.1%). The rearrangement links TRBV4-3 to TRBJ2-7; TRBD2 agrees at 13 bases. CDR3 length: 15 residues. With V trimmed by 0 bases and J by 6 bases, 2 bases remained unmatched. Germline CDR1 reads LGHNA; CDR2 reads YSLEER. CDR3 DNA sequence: TGCGCCAGCAGCCAAGATACTAGCGGGGGGGCCGAGCAGTACGTC. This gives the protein CASSQDTSGGAEQYV.

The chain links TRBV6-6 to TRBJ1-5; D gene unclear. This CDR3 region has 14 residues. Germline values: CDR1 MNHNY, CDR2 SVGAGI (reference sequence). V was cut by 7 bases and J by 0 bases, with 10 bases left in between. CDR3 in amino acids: CASTLDYSNQPQHF. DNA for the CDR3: TGTGCCAGCACCCTAGATTATAGCAATCAGCCCCAGCATTTT.